Below, 8 T cell receptor beta chains from the same sample are listed, as sequenced in a study of CD8+ T cells in alopecia areata. Treatment here: oral pan-JAK inhibitor, 5-10 mg twice daily. cDNA serving as the sequencing template came from extracted, reverse transcribed RNA. Assay used: immunoSEQ multiplex PCR; TCRdb lists only in-frame clones, some missing. The sample records roughly 250,000 clones, 60% being singletons. Specimen: CD4+ T cells sorted from blood, collected at week 52, from a patient treated with tofacitinib. These TCRs come from a human donor with alopecia areata.

This chain links TRBV30 with TRBJ2-5; D uncertain. Germline assignment: CDR1 GTSNPN and CDR2 SVGIG (reference sequence). CDR3 length: 11 amino acids. V was pared by 1 base and J by 4 bases, with 4 bases between. CDR3 residues: CAWSGRETQYF. CDR3 bases: TGTGCCTGGAGTGGAAGAGAGACCCAGTACTTC.

The rearrangement joins TRBV27 to TRBJ2-5; 7 bases align to TRBD1. There are 16 residues in the CDR3. The germline V gene encodes CDR1 MNHEY and CDR2 SMNVEV (reference sequence). Losses at the gene ends were 0 bases for V and 4 bases for J; bases not matched to a gene: 8. The CDR3 reads CASSLSPGQARETQYF. The CDR3 DNA follows: TGTGCCAGCAGTTTATCCCCCGGACAGGCCCGAGAGACCCAGTACTTC.

This clone appeared a single time. The V call is TRBV25-1, the J call TRBJ1-2; D unclear. The CDR3 length is 14 residues. V gave up 5 bases and J gave up 6 bases, with 16 bases separating them. Germline loops: CDR1 MGHDK, CDR2 SYGVNS. The CDR3 nucleotides read TGTGCCAGCAGTCCCCGGATAGGGTCCCATGGCTACACCTTC. Translating it yields CASSPRIGSHGYTF.

This chain's CDR3 is CAWSIMGSSYEQYF. As DNA, the CDR3 is TGTGCCTGGAGTATCATGGGGAGCTCCTACGAGCAGTACTTC. V gene TRBV30 combines with J gene TRBJ2-7, with D maybe TRBD2 (5 bases). CDR1 is GTSNPN and CDR2 is SVGIG in the germline V gene (reference sequence). V gave up 2 bases and J gave up 0 bases, with 11 bases separating them. This CDR3 has 14 residues.

The genes are TRBV25-1 and TRBJ2-7; D not certain. CDR3 length equals 11 residues. The germline gives CDR1 MGHDK, CDR2 SYGVNS. Trimming took 2 bases from V and 3 from J, leaving 2 bases between them. CDR3 bases: TGTGCCAGCAGTGAAAGCTACGAGCAGTACTTC. It is translated as CASSESYEQYF.

The chain combines TRBV5-1 with TRBJ2-5; possible D gene TRBD1, 5 bases. V was trimmed by 0 bases and J by 5 bases, leaving 17 bases between them. This CDR3 has 16 amino acids. CDR1 is SGHRS, CDR2 YFSETQ, per germline. CDR3 region: CASSLESWGLGETQYF. The CDR3 DNA follows: TGCGCCAGCAGCTTGGAGAGCTGGGGCTTAGGGGAGACCCAGTACTTC.

The chain combines TRBV6-1 with TRBJ2-7; tentatively, D is TRBD1 or TRBD2 (5 bases each). The CDR3 is 11 residues long. Germline loops: CDR1 MNHNS, CDR2 SASEGT. V was pared by 6 bases and J by 7 bases, with 10 bases between. CDR3 DNA sequence: TGTGCCAGCAGAGAGGGGTATGAGCAGTACTTC. Protein product: CASREGYEQYF.

The genes are TRBV19 and TRBJ2-3; TRBD1 or TRBD2 may be the D gene (5 bases each). The V and J ends lost 5 bases and 3 bases respectively, with 12 bases between them. Germline V CDR1 and CDR2: LNHDA, SQIVND (reference sequence). The CDR3 runs 14 residues. CDR3 sequence (DNA): TGTGCCAGTAGTTCGGGGCCCTCTACAGATACGCAGTATTTT. This codes for CASSSGPSTDTQYF.